This T cell receptor (beta chain) was observed in a study of OX40 agonist ivuxolimab in advanced cancers. Germline V CDR1 and CDR2: LGHNA, YNFKEQ. V lost 0 bases to trimming and J lost 0 bases, with 3 bases between them. The CDR3 has 15 amino acids. Data came from immunoSEQ multiplex PCR; TCRdb stores just in-frame clones and leaves some out. The table lists approximately 19,000 clones, more than 75% of them singletons. This receptor was obtained from an adult with an advanced solid tumor such as melanoma, head and neck, liver or kidney cancer. The V call is TRBV4-2, the J call TRBJ2-6, with D unclear. This sample comprised CD4+ or CD8+ T cells sorted from blood, obtained in a trial of the OX40 agonist ivuxolimab. The CDR3 DNA is TGTGCCAGCAGCCAAGACAGCTCTGGGGCCAACGTCCTGACTTTC. Translating gives CASSQDSSGANVLTF.